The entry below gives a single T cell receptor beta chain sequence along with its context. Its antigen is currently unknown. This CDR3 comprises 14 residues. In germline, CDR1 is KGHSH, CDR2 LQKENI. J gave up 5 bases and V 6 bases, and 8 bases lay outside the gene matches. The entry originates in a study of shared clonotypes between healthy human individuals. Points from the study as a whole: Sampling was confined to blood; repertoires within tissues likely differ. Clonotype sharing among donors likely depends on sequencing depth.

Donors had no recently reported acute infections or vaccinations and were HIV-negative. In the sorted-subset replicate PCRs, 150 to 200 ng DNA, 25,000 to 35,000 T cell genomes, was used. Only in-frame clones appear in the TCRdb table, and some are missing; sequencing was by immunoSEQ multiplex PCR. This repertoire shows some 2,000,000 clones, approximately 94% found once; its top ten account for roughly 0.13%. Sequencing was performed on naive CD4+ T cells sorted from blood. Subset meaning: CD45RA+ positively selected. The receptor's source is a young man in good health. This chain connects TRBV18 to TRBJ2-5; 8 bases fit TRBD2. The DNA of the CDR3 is TGTGCCAGCTCCCCGAGCGGGAGTTGGGAGACCCAGTACTTC. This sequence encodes CASSPSGSWETQYF.